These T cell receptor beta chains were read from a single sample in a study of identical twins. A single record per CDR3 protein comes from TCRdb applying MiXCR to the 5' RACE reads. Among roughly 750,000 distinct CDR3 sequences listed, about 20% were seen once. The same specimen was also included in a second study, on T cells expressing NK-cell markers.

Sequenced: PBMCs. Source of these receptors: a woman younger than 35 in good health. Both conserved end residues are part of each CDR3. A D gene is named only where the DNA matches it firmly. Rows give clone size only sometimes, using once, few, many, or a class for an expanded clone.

CDR3aa: CASSLAAGLYEQYF
CDR3nt: TGTGCCAGCAGCTTAGCTGCGGGGCTCTACGAGCAGTACTTC
abundance: NA
d_gene: NA
v_gene: TRBV7-2
j_gene: TRBJ2-7

CDR3aa: CSARPRKTQETQYF
CDR3nt: TGCAGTGCTAGGCCACGTAAAACCCAAGAGACCCAGTACTTC
abundance: NA
d_gene: NA
v_gene: TRBV20-1
j_gene: TRBJ2-5

CDR3aa: CASSLASGRNEQFF
CDR3nt: TGTGCCAGCAGTTTAGCGTCCGGGAGGAATGAGCAGTTCTTC
abundance: many
d_gene: TRBD2
v_gene: TRBV12-3/TRBV12-4
j_gene: TRBJ2-1

CDR3aa: CASSALVGSMSQPQHF
CDR3nt: TGTGCCAGCTCAGCTTTAGTCGGATCGATGAGTCAGCCCCAGCATTTT
abundance: many
d_gene: NA
v_gene: TRBV11-2
j_gene: TRBJ1-5

CDR3aa: CASSFLSTPRGTQYF
CDR3nt: TGTGCCAGCAGCTTCCTTTCTACGCCCCGTGGGACGCAGTATTTT
abundance: few
d_gene: NA
v_gene: TRBV7-2
j_gene: TRBJ2-3

CDR3aa: CASSPWDRGQGTQYF
CDR3nt: TGTGCCAGCAGTCCATGGGACAGGGGGCAAGGGACCCAGTACTTC
abundance: NA
d_gene: TRBD1
v_gene: TRBV28
j_gene: TRBJ2-5

CDR3aa: CASSSQHTGELFF
CDR3nt: TGTGCCAGCAGCTCTCAGCACACCGGGGAGCTGTTTTTT
abundance: NA
d_gene: NA
v_gene: TRBV7-9
j_gene: TRBJ2-2

CDR3aa: CAWSFDTQYF
CDR3nt: TGTGCCTGGAGTTTTGATACGCAGTATTTT
abundance: few
d_gene: NA
v_gene: TRBV30
j_gene: TRBJ2-3

CDR3aa: CSVRGLAKREYYEQYF
CDR3nt: TGCAGCGTAAGGGGATTGGCCAAGCGGGAGTATTACGAGCAGTACTTC
abundance: few
d_gene: TRBD2
v_gene: TRBV29-1
j_gene: TRBJ2-7

CDR3aa: CSVDRGAKNIQYF
CDR3nt: TGCAGCGTTGACAGGGGAGCCAAAAACATTCAGTACTTC
abundance: few
d_gene: NA
v_gene: TRBV29-1
j_gene: TRBJ2-4

CDR3aa: CASSVAGGLADTQYF
CDR3nt: TGTGCCAGCAGTGTAGCGGGGGGGCTTGCAGATACGCAGTATTTT
abundance: few
d_gene: TRBD2
v_gene: TRBV2
j_gene: TRBJ2-3

CDR3aa: CASSVGDGGVYEQYF
CDR3nt: TGTGCCAGCAGCGTAGGGGACGGCGGCGTCTACGAGCAGTACTTC
abundance: NA
d_gene: NA
v_gene: TRBV9
j_gene: TRBJ2-7

CDR3aa: CASSVRVGNTEAFF
CDR3nt: TGTGCCAGCAGCGTGAGGGTAGGAAACACTGAAGCTTTCTTT
abundance: NA
d_gene: NA
v_gene: TRBV13
j_gene: TRBJ1-1

CDR3aa: CSATRDYNEQFF
CDR3nt: TGCAGTGCTACCAGGGACTACAATGAGCAGTTCTTC
abundance: NA
d_gene: NA
v_gene: TRBV20-1
j_gene: TRBJ2-1

CDR3aa: CSALTGSFNEKLFF
CDR3nt: TGCAGTGCTCTGACAGGAAGTTTTAATGAAAAACTGTTTTTT
abundance: many
d_gene: NA
v_gene: TRBV20-1
j_gene: TRBJ1-4

CDR3aa: CASSSSRAPRGTEAFF
CDR3nt: TGTGCCAGCAGCTCCTCCCGAGCTCCCCGGGGAACTGAAGCTTTCTTT
abundance: NA
d_gene: NA
v_gene: TRBV7-8
j_gene: TRBJ1-1

CDR3aa: CASSPFPIGGGSTDTQYF
CDR3nt: TGTGCCAGCAGCCCATTTCCCATCGGCGGGGGGAGCACAGATACGCAGTATTTT
abundance: few
d_gene: TRBD2
v_gene: TRBV6-1
j_gene: TRBJ2-3

CDR3aa: CSVEDSGAYNEQFF
CDR3nt: TGCAGCGTTGAGGATAGCGGAGCGTACAATGAGCAGTTCTTC
abundance: few
d_gene: NA
v_gene: TRBV29-1
j_gene: TRBJ2-1

CDR3aa: CASSLLAGGPVEQFF
CDR3nt: TGTGCCAGCAGTCTACTAGCGGGAGGGCCGGTTGAGCAGTTCTTC
abundance: few
d_gene: TRBD2
v_gene: TRBV6-2/TRBV6-3
j_gene: TRBJ2-1

CDR3aa: CSATPGTALGAFF
CDR3nt: TGCAGTGCTACCCCCGGGACAGCACTCGGGGCTTTCTTT
abundance: NA
d_gene: TRBD1
v_gene: TRBV20-1
j_gene: TRBJ1-1

CDR3aa: CACSTTSGQETQYF
CDR3nt: TGTGCCTGCAGCACGACTAGCGGACAAGAGACCCAGTACTTC
abundance: NA
d_gene: TRBD2
v_gene: TRBV7-9
j_gene: TRBJ2-5

CDR3aa: CAAGRGARNEKLFF
CDR3nt: TGTGCCGCGGGGCGCGGGGCTAGGAATGAAAAACTGTTTTTT
abundance: many
d_gene: NA
v_gene: TRBV12-5
j_gene: TRBJ1-4

CDR3aa: CSVGGHPYQETQYF
CDR3nt: TGCAGCGTTGGGGGACACCCGTACCAAGAGACCCAGTACTTC
abundance: NA
d_gene: NA
v_gene: TRBV29-1
j_gene: TRBJ2-5

CDR3aa: CSAREGSSHETQYF
CDR3nt: TGCAGTGCTAGAGAGGGTAGTAGCCACGAGACCCAGTACTTC
abundance: many
d_gene: NA
v_gene: TRBV20-1
j_gene: TRBJ2-5

CDR3aa: CSAHNYLSTDTQYF
CDR3nt: TGCAGTGCTCATAACTATTTAAGCACAGATACGCAGTATTTT
abundance: few
d_gene: NA
v_gene: TRBV20-1
j_gene: TRBJ2-3

CDR3aa: CSAISGGKETQYF
CDR3nt: TGCAGCGCTATTAGCGGGGGGAAAGAGACCCAGTACTTC
abundance: NA
d_gene: TRBD2
v_gene: TRBV20-1
j_gene: TRBJ2-5

CDR3aa: CSTTGTSEWSKNIQYF
CDR3nt: TGCAGCACGACCGGGACCTCCGAGTGGAGCAAAAACATTCAGTACTTC
abundance: few
d_gene: NA
v_gene: TRBV29-1
j_gene: TRBJ2-4

CDR3aa: CSARDKREPSYEQYF
CDR3nt: TGCAGTGCTAGAGATAAGAGGGAGCCGTCCTACGAGCAGTACTTC
abundance: NA
d_gene: NA
v_gene: TRBV20-1
j_gene: TRBJ2-7

CDR3aa: CASSPTATGANVLTF
CDR3nt: TGTGCCAGCAGCCCGACGGCAACTGGGGCCAACGTCCTGACTTTC
abundance: NA
d_gene: NA
v_gene: TRBV6-1
j_gene: TRBJ2-6

CDR3aa: CSARSSGGAYTGELFF
CDR3nt: TGCAGTGCTAGATCTAGCGGGGGGGCTTACACCGGGGAGCTGTTTTTT
abundance: NA
d_gene: TRBD2
v_gene: TRBV20-1
j_gene: TRBJ2-2

CDR3aa: CASSQDPGAREAFF
CDR3nt: TGTGCCAGCAGCCAAGATCCTGGAGCCCGTGAAGCTTTCTTT
abundance: NA
d_gene: NA
v_gene: TRBV4-2
j_gene: TRBJ1-1

CDR3aa: CASSELAGGVVSYEQYF
CDR3nt: TGCGCCAGCAGTGAGCTAGCGGGAGGAGTCGTCTCCTACGAGCAGTACTTC
abundance: few
d_gene: TRBD2
v_gene: TRBV10-2
j_gene: TRBJ2-7

CDR3aa: CAISGTNTEAFF
CDR3nt: TGTGCCATCAGTGGTACGAACACTGAAGCTTTCTTT
abundance: NA
d_gene: NA
v_gene: TRBV10-3
j_gene: TRBJ1-1

CDR3aa: CASSAHGEVNTEAFF
CDR3nt: TGTGCCAGCAGTGCCCATGGAGAAGTGAACACTGAAGCTTTCTTT
abundance: NA
d_gene: NA
v_gene: TRBV12-3/TRBV12-4
j_gene: TRBJ1-1

CDR3aa: CASSLGLQEEQYF
CDR3nt: TGTGCCAGCAGCTTGGGACTCCAGGAAGAGCAGTACTTC
abundance: few
d_gene: NA
v_gene: TRBV5-4
j_gene: TRBJ2-7

CDR3aa: CASSWAGDFYNEQFF
CDR3nt: TGCGCCAGCAGTTGGGCGGGAGACTTCTACAATGAGCAGTTCTTC
abundance: many
d_gene: TRBD2
v_gene: TRBV5-1
j_gene: TRBJ2-1

CDR3aa: CASSVAGSSGNEQFF
CDR3nt: TGTGCCAGCAGCGTAGCTGGGTCATCGGGCAATGAGCAGTTCTTC
abundance: NA
d_gene: NA
v_gene: TRBV9
j_gene: TRBJ2-1

CDR3aa: CATVRPRSRGSLYNEQFF
CDR3nt: TGTGCCACCGTTCGCCCCCGAAGTCGAGGGTCGCTTTACAATGAGCAGTTCTTC
abundance: NA
d_gene: NA
v_gene: TRBV11-1
j_gene: TRBJ2-1

CDR3aa: CARKGSLNTEAFF
CDR3nt: TGTGCCCGCAAGGGTAGCCTGAACACTGAAGCTTTCTTT
abundance: NA
d_gene: NA
v_gene: TRBV30
j_gene: TRBJ1-1

CDR3aa: CSVLNWGQQYF
CDR3nt: TGCAGCGTTTTAAACTGGGGGCAGCAGTACTTC
abundance: many
d_gene: NA
v_gene: TRBV29-1
j_gene: TRBJ2-7

CDR3aa: CASRGAEQVYNEQFF
CDR3nt: TGTGCCAGCAGGGGGGCGGAGCAAGTATACAATGAGCAGTTCTTC
abundance: NA
d_gene: NA
v_gene: TRBV5-6
j_gene: TRBJ2-1

CDR3aa: CAWSVTGEAFF
CDR3nt: TGTGCCTGGAGTGTGACAGGGGAAGCTTTCTTT
abundance: few
d_gene: TRBD1
v_gene: TRBV30
j_gene: TRBJ1-1

CDR3aa: CATSDPTREADTQYF
CDR3nt: TGTGCCACCAGTGATCCAACCAGGGAGGCGGATACGCAGTATTTT
abundance: few
d_gene: NA
v_gene: TRBV24-1
j_gene: TRBJ2-3

CDR3aa: CASSSFGQGTFYEQYF
CDR3nt: TGTGCCAGCAGCTCGTTCGGACAGGGGACATTCTACGAGCAGTACTTC
abundance: NA
d_gene: TRBD1
v_gene: TRBV7-2
j_gene: TRBJ2-7

CDR3aa: CASSLRVDTEAFF
CDR3nt: TGCGCCAGCAGCTTGAGAGTTGACACTGAAGCTTTCTTT
abundance: once
d_gene: NA
v_gene: TRBV5-1
j_gene: TRBJ1-1

CDR3aa: CSVEDFWEGANVLTF
CDR3nt: TGCAGCGTTGAAGATTTCTGGGAGGGGGCCAACGTCCTGACTTTC
abundance: few
d_gene: NA
v_gene: TRBV29-1
j_gene: TRBJ2-6

CDR3aa: CATGRRLIYGYTF
CDR3nt: TGTGCCACCGGGCGACGACTGATCTATGGCTACACCTTC
abundance: few
d_gene: NA
v_gene: TRBV6-2/TRBV6-3
j_gene: TRBJ1-2